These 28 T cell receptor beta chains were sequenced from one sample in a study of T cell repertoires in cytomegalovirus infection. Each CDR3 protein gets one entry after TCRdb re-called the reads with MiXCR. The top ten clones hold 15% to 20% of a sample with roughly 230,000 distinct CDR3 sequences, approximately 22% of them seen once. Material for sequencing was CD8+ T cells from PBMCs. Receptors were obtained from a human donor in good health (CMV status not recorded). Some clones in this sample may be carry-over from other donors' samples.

The CDR3 sequence: CASSHRSTEAFF. As DNA, the CDR3 is TGTGCCAGTAGCCATCGGTCCACTGAAGCTTTCTTT. The chain employs TRBV19 and TRBJ1-1; D gene uncertain. Germline V lookup: CDR1 LNHDA, CDR2 SQIVND (reference sequence). The CDR3 is 12 amino acids. Trimming took off 6 bases at V and 4 bases at J, with 9 bases between the two ends.

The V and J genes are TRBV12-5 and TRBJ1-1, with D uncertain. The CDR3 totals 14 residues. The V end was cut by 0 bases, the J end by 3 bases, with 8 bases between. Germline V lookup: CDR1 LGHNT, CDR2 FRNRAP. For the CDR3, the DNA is TGTGCTAGTGGTTTGGTACACCCGCACACTGAAGCTTTCTTT. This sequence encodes CASGLVHPHTEAFF. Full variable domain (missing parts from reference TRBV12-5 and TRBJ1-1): DARVTQTPRHKVTEMGQEVTMRCQPILGHNTVFWYRQTMMQGLELLAYFRNRAPLDDSGMPKDRFSAEMPDATLATLKIQPSEPRDSAVYFCASGLVHPHTEAFFGQGTRLTVV.

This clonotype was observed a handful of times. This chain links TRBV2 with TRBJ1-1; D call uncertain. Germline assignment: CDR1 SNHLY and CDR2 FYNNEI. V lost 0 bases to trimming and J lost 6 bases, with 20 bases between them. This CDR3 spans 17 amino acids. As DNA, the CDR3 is TGTGCCAGCAGTGAAGCTGGAATTCTTCCGGGAACAGCTGAAGCTTTCTTT. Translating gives CASSEAGILPGTAEAFF.

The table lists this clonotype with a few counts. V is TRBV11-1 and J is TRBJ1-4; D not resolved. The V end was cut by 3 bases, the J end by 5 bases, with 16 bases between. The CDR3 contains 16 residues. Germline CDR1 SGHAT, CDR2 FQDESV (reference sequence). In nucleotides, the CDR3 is TGTGCCAGCAGCTTCGGTACAGTCCACGTCAATGAAAAACTGTTTTTT. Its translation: CASSFGTVHVNEKLFF.

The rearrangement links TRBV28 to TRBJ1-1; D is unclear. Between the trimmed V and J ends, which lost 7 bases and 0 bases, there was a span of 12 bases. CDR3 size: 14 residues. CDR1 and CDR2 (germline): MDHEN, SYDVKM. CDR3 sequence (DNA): TGTGCCAGCACCTCGAGGGTTATGAACACTGAAGCTTTCTTT. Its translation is CASTSRVMNTEAFF.

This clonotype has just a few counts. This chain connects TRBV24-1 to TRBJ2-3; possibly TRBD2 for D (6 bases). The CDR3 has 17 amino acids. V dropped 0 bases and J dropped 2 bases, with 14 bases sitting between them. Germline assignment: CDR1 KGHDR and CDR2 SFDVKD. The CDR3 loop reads CATSDLTRGEFTDTQYF. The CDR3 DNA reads TGTGCCACCAGTGATTTGACTCGCGGGGAATTCACAGATACGCAGTATTTT.

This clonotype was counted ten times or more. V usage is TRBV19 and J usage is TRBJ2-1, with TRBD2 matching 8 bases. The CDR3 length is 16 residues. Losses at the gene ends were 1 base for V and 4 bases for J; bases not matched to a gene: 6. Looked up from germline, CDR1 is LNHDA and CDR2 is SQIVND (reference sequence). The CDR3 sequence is CASSIANGGVYNEQFF. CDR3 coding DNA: TGTGCCAGTAGTATAGCAAACGGGGGGGTATACAATGAGCAGTTCTTC. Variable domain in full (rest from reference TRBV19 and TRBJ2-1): DGGITQSPKYLFRKEGQNVTLSCEQNLNHDAMYWYRQDPGQGLRLIYYSQIVNDFQKGDIAEGYSVSREKKESFPLTVTSAQKNPTAFYLCASSIANGGVYNEQFFGPGTRLTVL.

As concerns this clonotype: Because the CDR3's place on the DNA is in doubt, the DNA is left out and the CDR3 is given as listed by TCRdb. This CDR3 reads CASRRTRSISPSIF. The chain joins TRBV7-4 to TRBJ1-5. The germline CDR1 and CDR2 sequences are SGHVT and SQSDAQ. The CDR3 numbers 14 amino acids, ends counted.

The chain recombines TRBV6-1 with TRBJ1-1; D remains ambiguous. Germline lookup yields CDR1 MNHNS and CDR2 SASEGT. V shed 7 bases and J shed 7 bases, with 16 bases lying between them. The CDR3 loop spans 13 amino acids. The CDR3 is CASTLSMTVEAFF. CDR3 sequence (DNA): TGTGCCAGCACCCTGAGTATGACTGTTGAAGCTTTCTTT.

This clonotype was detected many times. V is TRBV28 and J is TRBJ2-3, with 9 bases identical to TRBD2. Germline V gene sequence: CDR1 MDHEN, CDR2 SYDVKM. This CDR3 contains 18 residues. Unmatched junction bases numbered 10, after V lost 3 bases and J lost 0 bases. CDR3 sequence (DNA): TGTGCCAGCAGTTTCGGATTAGCGGGGGCGACTAGCACAGATACGCAGTATTTT. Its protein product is CASSFGLAGATSTDTQYF.

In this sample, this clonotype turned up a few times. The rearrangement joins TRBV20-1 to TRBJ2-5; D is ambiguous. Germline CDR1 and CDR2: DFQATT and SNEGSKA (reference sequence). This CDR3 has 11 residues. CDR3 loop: CRTERKETQYF. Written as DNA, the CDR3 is TGCAGGACCGAACGAAAAGAGACCCAGTACTTC.

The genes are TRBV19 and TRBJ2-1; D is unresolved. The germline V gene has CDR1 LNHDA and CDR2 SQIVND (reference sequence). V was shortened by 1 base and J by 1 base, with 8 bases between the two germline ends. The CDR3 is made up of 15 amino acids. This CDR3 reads CASSIVTSSYNEQFF. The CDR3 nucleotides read TGTGCCAGTAGTATAGTAACCTCATCCTACAATGAGCAGTTCTTC.

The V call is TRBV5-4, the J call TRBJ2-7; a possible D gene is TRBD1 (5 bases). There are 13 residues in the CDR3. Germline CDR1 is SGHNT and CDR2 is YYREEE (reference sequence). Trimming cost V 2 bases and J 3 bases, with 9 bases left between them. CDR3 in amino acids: CASSFLQDYEQYF. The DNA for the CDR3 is TGTGCCAGCAGCTTTTTACAGGACTACGAGCAGTACTTC.

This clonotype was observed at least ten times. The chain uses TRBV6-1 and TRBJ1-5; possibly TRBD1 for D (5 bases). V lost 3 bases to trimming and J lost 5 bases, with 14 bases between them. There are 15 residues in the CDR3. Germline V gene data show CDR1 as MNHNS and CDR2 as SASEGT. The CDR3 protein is CASSDGTAGYQPQHF. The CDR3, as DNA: TGTGCCAGCAGTGACGGGACTGCGGGATATCAGCCCCAGCATTTT.

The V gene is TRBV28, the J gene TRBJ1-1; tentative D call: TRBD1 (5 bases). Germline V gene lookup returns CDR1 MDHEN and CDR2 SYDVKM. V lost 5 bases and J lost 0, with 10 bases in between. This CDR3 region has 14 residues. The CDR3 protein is CASSPWDLNTEAFF. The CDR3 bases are TGTGCCAGCAGTCCCTGGGACTTGAACACTGAAGCTTTCTTT.

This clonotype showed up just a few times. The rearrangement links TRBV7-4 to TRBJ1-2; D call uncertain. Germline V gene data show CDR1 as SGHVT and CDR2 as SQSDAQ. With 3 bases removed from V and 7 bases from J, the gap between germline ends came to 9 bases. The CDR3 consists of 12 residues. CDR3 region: CASSFISAGYTF. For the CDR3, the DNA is TGTGCCAGCAGCTTCATTAGTGCTGGCTACACCTTC.

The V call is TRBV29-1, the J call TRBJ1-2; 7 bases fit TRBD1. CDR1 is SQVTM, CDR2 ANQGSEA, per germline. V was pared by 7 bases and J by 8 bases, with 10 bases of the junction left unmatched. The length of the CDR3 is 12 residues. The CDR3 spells CSASEAGGGYTF. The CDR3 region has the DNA TGCAGCGCCTCCGAGGCAGGGGGGGGCTACACCTTC.

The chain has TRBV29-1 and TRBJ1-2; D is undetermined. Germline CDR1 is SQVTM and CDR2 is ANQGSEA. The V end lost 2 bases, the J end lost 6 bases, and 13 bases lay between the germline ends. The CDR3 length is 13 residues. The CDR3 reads CSVEYREGHGYTF. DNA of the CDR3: TGCAGCGTTGAATACCGGGAGGGTCATGGCTACACCTTC. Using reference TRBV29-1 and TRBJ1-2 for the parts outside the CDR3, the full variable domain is SAVISQKPSRDICQRGTSLTIQCQVDSQVTMMFWYRQQPGQSLTLIATANQGSEATYESGFVIDKFPISRPNLTFSTLTVSNMSPEDSSIYLCSVEYREGHGYTFGSGTRLTVV.

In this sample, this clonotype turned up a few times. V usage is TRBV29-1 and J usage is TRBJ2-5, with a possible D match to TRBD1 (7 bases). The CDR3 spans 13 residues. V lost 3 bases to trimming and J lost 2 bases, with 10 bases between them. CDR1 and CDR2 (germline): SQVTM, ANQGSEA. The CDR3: CSVEGGQQETQYF. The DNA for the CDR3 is TGCAGCGTTGAGGGGGGACAGCAAGAGACCCAGTACTTC.

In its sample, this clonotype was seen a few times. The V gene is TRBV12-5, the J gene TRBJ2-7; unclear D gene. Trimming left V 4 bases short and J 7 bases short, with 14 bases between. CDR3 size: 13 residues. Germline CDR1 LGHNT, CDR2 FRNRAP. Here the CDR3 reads CASGSGQNEEQYF. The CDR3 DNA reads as TGTGCTAGTGGTTCTGGCCAGAATGAGGAGCAGTACTTC.

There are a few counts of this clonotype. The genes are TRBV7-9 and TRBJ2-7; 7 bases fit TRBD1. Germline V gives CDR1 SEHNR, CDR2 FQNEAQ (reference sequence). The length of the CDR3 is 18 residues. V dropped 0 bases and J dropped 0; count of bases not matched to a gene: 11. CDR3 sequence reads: CASSLAPLLDRDSYEQYF. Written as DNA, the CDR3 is TGTGCCAGCAGCTTAGCGCCCCTACTAGACAGGGACTCCTACGAGCAGTACTTC.

CDR3 bases: TGTGCCAGCAGTTACTCGGGACTAGCGGGGGGAGATGAGCAGTTCTTC. It encodes CASSYSGLAGGDEQFF. The chain employs TRBV6-5 and TRBJ2-1; 15 bases agree with TRBD2. The junction had 2 bases not matched to a gene; V was cut back by 0 bases and J by 8 bases. The CDR3 sequence is 16 residues long. From germline, CDR1 is MNHEY and CDR2 SVGAGI.

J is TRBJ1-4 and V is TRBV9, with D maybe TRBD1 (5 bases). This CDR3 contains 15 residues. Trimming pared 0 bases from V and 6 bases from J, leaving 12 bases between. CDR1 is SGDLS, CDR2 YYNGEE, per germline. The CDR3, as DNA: TGTGCCAGCAGCGTAGAAGGGGCAGCCGATGAAAAACTGTTTTTT. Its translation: CASSVEGAADEKLFF.

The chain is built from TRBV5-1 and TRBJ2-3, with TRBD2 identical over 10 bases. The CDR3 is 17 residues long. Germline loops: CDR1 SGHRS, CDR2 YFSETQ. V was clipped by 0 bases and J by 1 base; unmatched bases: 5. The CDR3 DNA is TGCGCCAGCAGCTTGGAGGGGCTAGCGGGGGGCACAGATACGCAGTATTTT. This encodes CASSLEGLAGGTDTQYF.

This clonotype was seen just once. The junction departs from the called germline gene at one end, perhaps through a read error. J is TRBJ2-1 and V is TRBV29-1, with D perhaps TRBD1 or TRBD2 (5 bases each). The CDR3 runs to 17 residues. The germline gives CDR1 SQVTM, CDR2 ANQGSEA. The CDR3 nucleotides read TGCGGCGTTGAAGGGGTTACCGGGGAAAGCTCCTACAATGAGCAGTTCTTC. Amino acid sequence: CGVEGVTGESSYNEQFF.

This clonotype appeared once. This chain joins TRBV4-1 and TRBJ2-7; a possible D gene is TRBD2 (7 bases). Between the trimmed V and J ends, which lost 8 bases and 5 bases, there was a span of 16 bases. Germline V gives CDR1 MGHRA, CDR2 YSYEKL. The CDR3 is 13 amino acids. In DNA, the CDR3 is TGCGCCAGCGCCCGGGGGGCCGGCGACGAGCAGTACTTC. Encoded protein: CASARGAGDEQYF.

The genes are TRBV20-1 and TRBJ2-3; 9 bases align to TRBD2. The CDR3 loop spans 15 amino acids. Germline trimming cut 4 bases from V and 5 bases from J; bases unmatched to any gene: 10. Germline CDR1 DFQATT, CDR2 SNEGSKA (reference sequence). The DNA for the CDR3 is TGCAGTGCTACCGCCGGGACTAGCAATGGAGATACGCAGTATTTT. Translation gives CSATAGTSNGDTQYF.

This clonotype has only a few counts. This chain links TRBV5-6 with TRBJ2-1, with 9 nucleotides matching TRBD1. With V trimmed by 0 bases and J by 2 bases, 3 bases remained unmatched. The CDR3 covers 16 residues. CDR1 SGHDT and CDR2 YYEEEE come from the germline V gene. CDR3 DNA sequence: TGTGCCAGCAGCTTGGATGGGGACAGGGCCTACAATGAGCAGTTCTTC. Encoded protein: CASSLDGDRAYNEQFF.